Below are 30 T cell receptor beta chains sequenced from a single sample in a study of blood T cell repertoires in COVID-19. Some clones are missing from TCRdb's copy, which holds only in-frame ones; the method was immunoSEQ multiplex PCR. The sample carries just over 45,000 clones, around 87% recorded once. Sequenced: peripheral blood. The receptors were gathered from a human donor in a cohort sampled during active COVID-19.

The chain couples TRBV11-2 to TRBJ2-5; D uncertain. This CDR3 region has 12 residues. Trimming took 7 bases from V and 4 from J, leaving 10 bases between them. Germline V lookup: CDR1 SGHAT, CDR2 FQNNGV. In DNA, the CDR3 is TGTGCCAGCAAACGAGTCGGAGAGACCCAGTACTTC. Encoded protein: CASKRVGETQYF.

V is TRBV3-1 (or the pseudogene TRBV3-2) and J is TRBJ2-2; 11 bases map to TRBD2. The trim removed 5 bases at V and 5 bases at J, leaving 13 bases unmatched. The CDR3 totals 18 residues. CDR1 LGHDT and CDR2 YNNKEL come from the germline V gene (reference sequence). CDR3 protein: CASSSLDLGLAETGELFF. The CDR3 DNA follows: TGTGCCAGCAGCTCATTAGATCTGGGACTAGCGGAGACCGGGGAGCTGTTTTTT.

The chain combines TRBV6-2 or TRBV6-3 with TRBJ2-7; 8 bases match TRBD2. Germline trimming cut 3 bases from V and 3 bases from J; bases unmatched to any gene: 7. The CDR3 has 15 residues. The V gene's germline CDR1 is MNHEY and CDR2 SVGEGT. CDR3 sequence (DNA): TGTGCCAGCAGTTATTATACGGGAGGGGACTACGAGCAGTACTTC. This translates into CASSYYTGGDYEQYF.

J is TRBJ2-5 and V is TRBV18; TRBD1 matches at 10 bases. The germline V gene encodes CDR1 KGHSH and CDR2 LQKENI. J gave up 5 bases and V 3 bases, and 3 bases lay outside the gene matches. This CDR3 is built from 14 residues. CDR3 protein: CASSPRQGAETQYF. In DNA form, the CDR3 reads TGTGCCAGCTCACCCAGACAGGGGGCGGAGACCCAGTACTTC.

The chain couples TRBV19 to TRBJ1-2, with TRBD1 as a possible D gene (6 bases). The germline gives CDR1 LNHDA, CDR2 SQIVND (reference sequence). The V end lost 4 bases, the J end lost 2 bases, and 11 bases lay between the germline ends. The CDR3 is made up of 14 amino acids. Here the CDR3 DNA reads TGTGCCAGTAGTAGGTCCAGGGGAAACTATGGCTACACCTTC. Translation gives CASSRSRGNYGYTF.

This rearrangement joins TRBV5-1 to TRBJ1-4, with TRBD1 identical over 8 bases. The ends lost 4 bases at V and 7 bases at J; junction bases unmatched: 9. The CDR3 covers 15 residues. The germline V gene has CDR1 SGHRS and CDR2 YFSETQ. CDR3 DNA sequence: TGCGCCAGCAGCATCTCGACAGGGGCGTTTGAAAAACTGTTTTTT. It yields the protein CASSISTGAFEKLFF.

V and J are TRBV30 and TRBJ2-3; TRBD1 agrees at 7 bases. The CDR3 loop spans 14 amino acids. The J segment lost 0 bases and the V segment lost 7 bases, leaving 7 bases of the junction unmatched. In germline, CDR1 is GTSNPN, CDR2 SVGIG (reference sequence). The DNA of the CDR3 is TGTGCCTTCCGAGGGGGCCTCAGCACAGATACGCAGTATTTT. Amino acids: CAFRGGLSTDTQYF. The full variable domain, its missing parts supplied by reference TRBV30 and TRBJ2-3, is SQTIHQWPATLVQPVGSPLSLECTVEGTSNPNLYWYRQAAGRGLQLLFYSVGIGQISSEVPQNLSASRPQDRQFILSSKKLLLSDSGFYLCAFRGGLSTDTQYFGPGTRLTVL.

This chain joins TRBV18 and TRBJ2-7, with 7 bases aligning to TRBD1. CDR3 size: 14 residues. The V and J ends lost 2 bases and 4 bases, in that order; junction bases with no gene match: 5. Germline V gives CDR1 KGHSH, CDR2 LQKENI. CDR3 in DNA: TGTGCCAGCTCACCAAAGGGGGCGGCTTACGAGCAGTACTTC. This translates into CASSPKGAAYEQYF.

This clone is a singleton in its sample. The CDR3, as DNA: TGTGCCAGCAGCGGGGGTATCTACGAGCAGTACTTC. This gives the protein CASSGGIYEQYF. V gene TRBV25-1 combines with J gene TRBJ2-7; weak D call: TRBD2 (6 bases). Germline loops: CDR1 MGHDK, CDR2 SYGVNS. V was trimmed by 6 bases and J by 3 bases, leaving 9 bases between them. CDR3 size: 12 residues.

The CDR3 nucleotides are TGTGCCAGCACTTGGGCAGGATCAAATGAAAAACTGTTTTTT. Amino acids: CASTWAGSNEKLFF. The chain combines TRBV7-9 with TRBJ1-4; D gene unclear. V was pared by 7 bases and J by 5 bases, with 14 bases between. Germline V CDR1 and CDR2: SEHNR, FQNEAQ (reference sequence). The CDR3 sequence is 14 residues long.

This chain links TRBV7-9 with TRBJ2-2, with D perhaps TRBD2 (6 bases). V was cut by 5 bases and J by 4 bases, with 14 bases left in between. The CDR3 is 15 amino acids. CDR1 is SEHNR, CDR2 FQNEAQ, per germline (reference sequence). This CDR3 reads CASSPPRETTGELFF. CDR3 in DNA: TGTGCCAGCAGCCCCCCACGGGAGACCACCGGGGAGCTGTTTTTT. Combining the CDR3 with reference TRBV7-9 and TRBJ2-2 gives the whole variable domain DTGVSQNPRHKITKRGQNVTFRCDPISEHNRLYWYRQTLGQGPEFLTYFQNEAQLEKSRLLSDRFSAERPKGSFSTLEIQRTEQGDSAMYLCASSPPRETTGELFFGEGSRLTVL.

The gene calls are TRBV7-9 and TRBJ2-5, with TRBD2 matching over 10 bases. Trimming at V came to 5 bases and at J to 5 bases, leaving 8 bases not matched to a gene. There are 15 residues in the CDR3. The V gene's germline CDR1 is SEHNR and CDR2 FQNEAQ (reference sequence). The CDR3 DNA follows: TGTGCCAGCAGCAACAAGCGGGAGGGCCAGGAGACCCAGTACTTC. The encoded protein is CASSNKREGQETQYF.

The chain links TRBV2 to TRBJ2-1, with TRBD1 identical over 12 bases. The germline V gene encodes CDR1 SNHLY and CDR2 FYNNEI. V lost 8 bases, J lost 9 bases, and 8 bases stayed unmatched. CDR3 length: 14 residues. CDR3 DNA sequence: TGTGCCAGCTCCCGGGACAGGGGGCTTGGTGAGCAGTTCTTC. It is translated as CASSRDRGLGEQFF.

This chain connects TRBV7-9 to TRBJ2-7; 10 positions match TRBD2. Germline V gene data show CDR1 as SEHNR and CDR2 as FQNEAQ (reference sequence). CDR3 length equals 17 residues. J was trimmed by 1 base and V by 5 bases; bases with no gene match: 11. This CDR3 reads CASSPRGASGSSYEQYF. The CDR3 coding sequence is TGTGCCAGCAGCCCAAGGGGCGCTAGCGGGAGTTCCTACGAGCAGTACTTC.

V is TRBV7-3 and J is TRBJ2-3; the match to TRBD1 covers 10 bases. CDR3 size: 14 residues. Germline V gene lookup returns CDR1 SGHTA and CDR2 FQGTGA. After removal of 6 bases from V and 6 bases from J, the junction contained 6 bases not matched to a gene. CDR3 protein: CASSRDRGTDTQYF. The CDR3, as DNA: TGTGCCAGCAGTCGGGACAGGGGTACGGATACGCAGTATTTT. The complete variable domain, with remaining parts taken from reference TRBV7-3 and TRBJ2-3, reads GAGVSQTPSNKVTEKGKYVELRCDPISGHTALYWYRQSLGQGPEFLIYFQGTGAADDSGLPNDRFFAVRPEGSVSTLKIQRTERGDSAVYLCASSRDRGTDTQYFGPGTRLTVL.

The chain joins TRBV7-6 to TRBJ2-1; possible D gene TRBD1, 6 bases. This CDR3 region has 15 residues. Germline assignment: CDR1 SGHVS and CDR2 FNYEAQ. The V gene lost 6 bases and the J gene lost 2 bases, with 14 bases spanning the gap. Written as DNA, the CDR3 is TGTGCCAGCAGTTTCGGACAGACTCCCTACAATGAGCAGTTCTTC. It is translated as CASSFGQTPYNEQFF.

The rearrangement links TRBV21-1 to TRBJ1-3. TRBV21-1 is marked as a pseudogene. This CDR3 region has 17 residues. The CDR3 DNA sequence: TGTGCCAGCAGCAAAAAGGGGACTGGAAGCTCTGGAAACACCATATATTTT. It translates to CASSKKGTGSSGNTIYF.

The chain couples TRBV3-1 (or the pseudogene TRBV3-2) to TRBJ2-5; 7 nucleotides agree with TRBD1. In germline, CDR1 is LGHDT, CDR2 YNNKEL (reference sequence). V gave up 4 bases and J gave up 7 bases; unmatched junction bases: 6. This CDR3 region has 13 residues. CDR3 sequence reads: CASSLRDSRTQYF. The CDR3, as DNA: TGTGCCAGCAGCCTTCGGGACAGTCGGACCCAGTACTTC.

Remarks on this clone: Other DNA sequences in this specimen translate into the identical CDR3. The J gene is TRBJ2-2, the V gene TRBV27; no clear D gene. Deletions cut 1 base from V and 2 bases from J, with 8 bases between. The germline V gene encodes CDR1 MNHEY and CDR2 SMNVEV (reference sequence). CDR3 length: 15 residues. CDR3 sequence: CASSLLAVNTGELFF. CDR3 DNA: TGTGCCAGCAGTTTATTGGCAGTTAACACCGGGGAGCTGTTTTTT.

V gene TRBV5-1 combines with J gene TRBJ1-6; TRBD1 matches 7 bases. In germline, CDR1 is SGHRS, CDR2 YFSETQ. The trim removed 0 bases at V and 9 bases at J, leaving 3 bases unmatched. This CDR3 has 14 residues. The DNA for the CDR3 is TGCGCCAGCAGCTTGGGACAGGGAGGTTCACCCCTCCACTTT. Protein: CASSLGQGGSPLHF.

The table lists this clone with a count of one. The chain carries TRBV2 and TRBJ2-1; no definite D call. V lost 3 bases to trimming and J lost 0 bases, with 6 bases between them. This CDR3 region has 14 residues. From germline, CDR1 is SNHLY and CDR2 FYNNEI. The CDR3 DNA follows: TGTGCCAGCAGTGACTACAGCTCCTACAATGAGCAGTTCTTC. Its translation is CASSDYSSYNEQFF. Supplemented by reference TRBV2 and TRBJ2-1, the full variable domain reads EPEVTQTPSHQVTQMGQEVILRCVPISNHLYFYWYRQILGQKVEFLVSFYNNEISEKSEIFDDQFSVERPDGSNFTLKIRSTKLEDSAMYFCASSDYSSYNEQFFGPGTRLTVL.

This clone was seen more than once but under ten times. The rearrangement joins TRBV27 to TRBJ1-5; TRBD1 aligns across 8 bases. V shed 3 bases and J 7 bases; nucleotides not matched to a gene: 11. Germline V gene lookup returns CDR1 MNHEY and CDR2 SMNVEV (reference sequence). The CDR3 is 16 amino acids. As DNA, the CDR3 is TGTGCCAGCAGTTTGTCCGGACAGGGCAGAGAACAGCCCCAGCATTTT. It yields the protein CASSLSGQGREQPQHF.

The chain recombines TRBV6-5 with TRBJ2-1, with 12 bases that match TRBD2. The CDR3 has 14 residues. J gave up 4 bases and V 9 bases, and 4 bases lay outside the gene matches. Germline lookup yields CDR1 MNHEY and CDR2 SVGAGI. The CDR3 coding sequence is TGTGCCAGTACGCTAGCGGGAGGGTACAATGAGCAGTTCTTC. Encoded protein: CASTLAGGYNEQFF.

The gene calls are TRBV27 and TRBJ2-3, with 8 bases identical to TRBD1. Germline assignment: CDR1 MNHEY and CDR2 SMNVEV (reference sequence). V lost 6 bases, J lost 4 bases, and 3 bases stayed unmatched. The CDR3 sequence is 13 residues long. The CDR3 is CASSLTGADTQYF. The CDR3 nucleotides read TGTGCCAGCAGCCTGACAGGGGCAGATACGCAGTATTTT.

This clone was counted only a few times. The chain links TRBV5-1 to TRBJ2-1; 10 positions agree with TRBD2. CDR3 length: 14 residues. The germline V gene encodes CDR1 SGHRS and CDR2 YFSETQ. Unmatched junction bases numbered 6, after V lost 7 bases and J lost 5 bases. The CDR3 loop reads CASAWTSGNNEQFF. The CDR3 nucleotides read TGCGCCAGCGCCTGGACTAGCGGAAACAATGAGCAGTTCTTC.

This clone was seen a handful of times. The chain employs TRBV3-1 (or the pseudogene TRBV3-2) and TRBJ2-5, with 10 bases matching TRBD2. This CDR3 spans 19 amino acids. Germline V CDR1 and CDR2: LGHDT, YNNKEL (reference sequence). After removal of 4 bases from V and 2 bases from J, the junction contained 16 bases not matched to a gene. The CDR3 DNA sequence: TGTGCCAGCAGCCCGACACCCCTGAGCGGGAGGGGAGGTCAAGAGACCCAGTACTTC. This encodes CASSPTPLSGRGGQETQYF.

The V gene is TRBV28, the J gene TRBJ2-7; 9 nucleotides line up with TRBD2. V trimming: 10 bases; J trimming: 7 bases; junction bases outside the gene matches: 14. The V gene's germline CDR1 is MDHEN and CDR2 SYDVKM. The CDR3 is 14 amino acids. Here the CDR3 DNA reads TGTGCCATTACAAAGGGCGGGAGGGCCAGAGAGCAGTACTTC. It translates to CAITKGGRAREQYF.

The CDR3 loop is CASSLVQGVEDTQYF. CDR3 nucleotide sequence: TGTGCCAGCAGCTTAGTACAGGGAGTGGAAGATACGCAGTATTTT. The chain combines TRBV7-9 with TRBJ2-3; maybe TRBD1 (6 bases). The CDR3 spans 15 residues. The V gene's germline CDR1 is SEHNR and CDR2 FQNEAQ (reference sequence). Deletions cut 1 base from V and 5 bases from J, with 13 bases between.

The rearrangement uses TRBV6-2 or TRBV6-3 and TRBJ2-5; 9 nucleotides match TRBD1. V dropped 2 bases and J dropped 5; count of bases not matched to a gene: 6. This CDR3 spans 15 amino acids. Germline values: CDR1 MNHEY, CDR2 SVGEGT. Here the CDR3 reads CASSYGDRDFETQYF. The CDR3 DNA sequence: TGTGCCAGCAGTTACGGGGACAGGGACTTCGAGACCCAGTACTTC.

This clone was counted a single time. In DNA, the CDR3 is TGTGCCAGCAGTCCCCCACTTCGCCTAGACTACGAGCAGTACTTC. Translation: CASSPPLRLDYEQYF. V is TRBV25-1 and J is TRBJ2-7; D unresolved. The CDR3 sequence is 15 residues long. Germline V gene sequence: CDR1 MGHDK, CDR2 SYGVNS. Between the trimmed V and J ends, which lost 5 bases and 3 bases, there was a span of 17 bases.